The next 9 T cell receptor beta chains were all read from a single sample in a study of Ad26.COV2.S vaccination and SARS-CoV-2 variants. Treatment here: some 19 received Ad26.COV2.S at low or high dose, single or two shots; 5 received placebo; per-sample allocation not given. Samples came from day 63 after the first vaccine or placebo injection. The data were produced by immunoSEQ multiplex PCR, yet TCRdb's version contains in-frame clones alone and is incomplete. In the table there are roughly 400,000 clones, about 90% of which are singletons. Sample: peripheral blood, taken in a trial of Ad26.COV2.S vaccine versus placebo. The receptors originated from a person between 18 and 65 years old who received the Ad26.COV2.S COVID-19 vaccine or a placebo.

CDR3 loop: CASSPRGGATGTRYYEQYF. The CDR3 coding sequence is TGTGCCAGCTCACCCCGCGGGGGGGCAACCGGGACTAGGTACTACGAGCAGTACTTC. The V call is TRBV18, the J call TRBJ2-7, with TRBD2 matching over 9 bases. Looked up from germline, CDR1 is KGHSH and CDR2 is LQKENI. The CDR3 runs 19 residues. The J segment lost 3 bases and the V segment lost 3 bases, leaving 18 bases of the junction unmatched.

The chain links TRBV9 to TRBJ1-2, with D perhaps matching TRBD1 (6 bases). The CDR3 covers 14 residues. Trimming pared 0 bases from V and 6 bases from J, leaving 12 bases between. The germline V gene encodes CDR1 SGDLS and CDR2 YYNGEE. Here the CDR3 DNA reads TGTGCCAGCAGCGTAGGGGACATATTGGATGGCTACACCTTC. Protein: CASSVGDILDGYTF.

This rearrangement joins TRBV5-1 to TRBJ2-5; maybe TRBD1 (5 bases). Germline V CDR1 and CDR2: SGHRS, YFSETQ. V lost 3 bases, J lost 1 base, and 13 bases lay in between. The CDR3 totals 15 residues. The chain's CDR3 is CASSSTDRPQETQYF. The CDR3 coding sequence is TGCGCCAGCAGCTCGACCGACAGACCCCAAGAGACCCAGTACTTC.

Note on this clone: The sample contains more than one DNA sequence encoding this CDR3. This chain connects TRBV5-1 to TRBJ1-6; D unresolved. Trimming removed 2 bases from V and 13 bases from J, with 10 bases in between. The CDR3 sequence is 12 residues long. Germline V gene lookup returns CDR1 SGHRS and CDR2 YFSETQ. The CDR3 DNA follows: TGCGCCAGCAGCTTAGAAGGCCCCCCCCTCCACTTT. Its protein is CASSLEGPPLHF.

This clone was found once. The CDR3 nucleotides read TGTGCCAGCAGTTCCTCCCTACCCGGACAGTACTACAATGAGCAGTTCTTC. It specifies CASSSSLPGQYYNEQFF. The chain couples TRBV27 to TRBJ2-1; the D gene is possibly TRBD1 (6 bases). V lost 4 bases and J lost 3, with 19 bases in between. Per the germline V gene, CDR1 is MNHEY and CDR2 is SMNVEV (reference sequence). The CDR3 is made up of 17 amino acids.

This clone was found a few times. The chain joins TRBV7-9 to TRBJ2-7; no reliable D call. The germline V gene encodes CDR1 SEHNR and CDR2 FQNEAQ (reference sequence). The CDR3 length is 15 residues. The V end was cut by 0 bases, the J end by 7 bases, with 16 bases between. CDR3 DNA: TGTGCCAGCAGCTTAGCTCTGGCGGTGCTGGAGGAGCAGTACTTC. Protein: CASSLALAVLEEQYF.

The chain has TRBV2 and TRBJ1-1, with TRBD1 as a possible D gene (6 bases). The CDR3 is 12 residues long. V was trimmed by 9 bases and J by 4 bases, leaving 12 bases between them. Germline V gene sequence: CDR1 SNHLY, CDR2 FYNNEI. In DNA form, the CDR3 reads TGTGCCAGTCCGGGGGGCGGCACTGAAGCTTTCTTT. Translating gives CASPGGGTEAFF. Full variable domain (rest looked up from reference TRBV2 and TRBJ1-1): EPEVTQTPSHQVTQMGQEVILRCVPISNHLYFYWYRQILGQKVEFLVSFYNNEISEKSEIFDDQFSVERPDGSNFTLKIRSTKLEDSAMYFCASPGGGTEAFFGQGTRLTVV.

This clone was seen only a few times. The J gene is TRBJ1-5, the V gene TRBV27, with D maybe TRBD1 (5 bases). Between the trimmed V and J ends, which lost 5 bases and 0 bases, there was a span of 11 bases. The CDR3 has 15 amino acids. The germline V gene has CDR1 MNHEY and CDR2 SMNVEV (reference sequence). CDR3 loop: CASSPRGSSNQPQHF. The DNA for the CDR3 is TGTGCCAGCAGTCCCCGGGGGAGTAGCAATCAGCCCCAGCATTTT.

The CDR3 protein is CSVLANTEAFF. The CDR3 DNA sequence: TGCAGCGTTTTGGCCAACACTGAAGCTTTCTTT. The J gene is TRBJ1-1, the V gene TRBV29-1; no firm D call. The CDR3 length is 11 residues. The ends were cut back, 5 bases at V and 2 bases at J, with 6 bases in the middle. Germline loops: CDR1 SQVTM, CDR2 ANQGSEA.